This TCR beta chain was captured in a study of blood T cell repertoires in COVID-19. Background on the study: T cells, B-cell-depleted T cells, or PBMCs provided the cDNA or gDNA that served as material.

Original methodology: Scientists estimated how many nucleated cells there were by amplifying reference gene primers. Some clones are missing from TCRdb's copy, which holds only in-frame ones; the method was immunoSEQ multiplex PCR. The V and J calls and clone size were taken over from that table, and D and trimming were inferred from the DNA. The profile shows some 240,000 clones, around 83% of them singletons. V gave up 4 bases and J gave up 2 bases, with 2 bases separating them. The CDR3 length is 11 residues. This clone was found once. The material sequenced was peripheral blood. The receptor comes from a woman aged 70-85 years with COVID-19, enrolled during active disease. The gene calls are TRBV12-3 or TRBV12-4 and TRBJ2-5, with no clear D. The CDR3 bases are TGTGCCAGCAGTTCTCAAGAGACCCAGTACTTC. Amino acids: CASSSQETQYF.